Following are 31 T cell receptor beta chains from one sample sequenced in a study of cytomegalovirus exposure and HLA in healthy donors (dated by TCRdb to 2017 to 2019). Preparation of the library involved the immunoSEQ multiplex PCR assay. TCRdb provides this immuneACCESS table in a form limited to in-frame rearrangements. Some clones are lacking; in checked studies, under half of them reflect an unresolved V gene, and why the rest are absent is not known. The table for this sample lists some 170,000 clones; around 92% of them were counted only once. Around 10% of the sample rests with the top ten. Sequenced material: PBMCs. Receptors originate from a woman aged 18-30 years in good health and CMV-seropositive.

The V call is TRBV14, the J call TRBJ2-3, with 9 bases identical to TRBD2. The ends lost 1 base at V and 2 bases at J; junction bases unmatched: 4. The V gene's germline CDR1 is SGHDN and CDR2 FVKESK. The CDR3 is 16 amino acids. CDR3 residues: CASSQGLAGNTDTQYF. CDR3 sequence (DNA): TGTGCCAGCAGCCAAGGGCTAGCGGGGAACACAGATACGCAGTATTTT.

CDR3: CASSTGQGVSSYEQYF. The CDR3 DNA sequence: TGTGCCAGTAGTACCGGACAGGGTGTCTCCTCCTACGAGCAGTACTTC. The chain links TRBV19 to TRBJ2-7; TRBD1 matches at 8 bases. Germline V gives CDR1 LNHDA, CDR2 SQIVND (reference sequence). Trimming took 4 bases from V and 0 from J; bases not matched to a gene: 8. This CDR3 has 16 residues.

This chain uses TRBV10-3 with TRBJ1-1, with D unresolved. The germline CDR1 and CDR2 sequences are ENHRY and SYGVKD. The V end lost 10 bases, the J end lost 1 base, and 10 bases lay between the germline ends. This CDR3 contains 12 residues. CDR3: CATSLGNTEAFF. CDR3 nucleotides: TGTGCCACATCCCTCGGGAACACTGAAGCTTTCTTT.

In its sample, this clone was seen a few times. In nucleotides, the CDR3 is TGTGCCAGTAGGATCAGGGATGCAGGTGGCTACACCTTC. Its translation: CASRIRDAGGYTF. V usage is TRBV19 and J usage is TRBJ1-2, with a tentative D call TRBD1 (5 bases). Germline values: CDR1 LNHDA, CDR2 SQIVND (reference sequence). The CDR3 totals 13 residues. Trimming cost V 6 bases and J 7 bases, with 15 bases left between them.

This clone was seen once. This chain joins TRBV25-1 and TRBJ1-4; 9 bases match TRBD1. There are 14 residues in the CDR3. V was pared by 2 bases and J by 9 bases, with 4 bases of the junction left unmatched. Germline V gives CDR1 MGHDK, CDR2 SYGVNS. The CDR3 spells CASSEDRGWKKLFF. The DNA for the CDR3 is TGTGCCAGCAGTGAAGACAGGGGGTGGAAAAAACTGTTTTTT.

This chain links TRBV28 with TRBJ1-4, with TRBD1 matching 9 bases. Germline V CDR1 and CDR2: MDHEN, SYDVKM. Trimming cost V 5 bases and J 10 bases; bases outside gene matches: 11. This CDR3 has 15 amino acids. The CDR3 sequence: CASSPTRDRVLKLFF. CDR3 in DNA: TGTGCCAGCAGTCCAACCCGGGACAGGGTCCTAAAACTGTTTTTT.

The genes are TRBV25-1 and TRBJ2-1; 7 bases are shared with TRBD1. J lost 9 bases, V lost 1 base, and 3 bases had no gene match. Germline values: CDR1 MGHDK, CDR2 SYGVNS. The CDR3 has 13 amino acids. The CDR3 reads CASSELGQREQFF. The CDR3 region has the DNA TGTGCCAGCAGTGAATTGGGACAGCGTGAGCAGTTCTTC.

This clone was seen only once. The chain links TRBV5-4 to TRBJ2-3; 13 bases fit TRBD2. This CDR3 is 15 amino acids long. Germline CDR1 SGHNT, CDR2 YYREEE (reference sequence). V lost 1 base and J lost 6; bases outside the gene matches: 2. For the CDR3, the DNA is TGTGCCAGCAGCTTGTGGACTAGCGGGAGTGATACGCAGTATTTT. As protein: CASSLWTSGSDTQYF.

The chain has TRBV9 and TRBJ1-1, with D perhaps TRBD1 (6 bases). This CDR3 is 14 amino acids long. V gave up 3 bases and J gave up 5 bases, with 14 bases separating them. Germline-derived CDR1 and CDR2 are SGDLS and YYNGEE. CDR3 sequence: CASSALEGGTEAFF. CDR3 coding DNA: TGTGCCAGCAGCGCACTTGAGGGGGGGACTGAAGCTTTCTTT.

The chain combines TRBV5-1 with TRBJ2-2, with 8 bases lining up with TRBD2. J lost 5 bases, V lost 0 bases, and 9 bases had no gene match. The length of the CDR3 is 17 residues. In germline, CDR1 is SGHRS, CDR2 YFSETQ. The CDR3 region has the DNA TGCGCCAGCAGCTTGGGCATACTAGCGGAGAGGACCGGGGAGCTGTTTTTT. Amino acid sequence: CASSLGILAERTGELFF.

CDR3 nucleotides: TGTGCCAGCAGCCCCAGTCGACAGGGGGCAAGTAACTATGGCTACACCTTC. Its protein is CASSPSRQGASNYGYTF. The rearrangement links TRBV7-3 to TRBJ1-2; 10 bases match TRBD1. This CDR3 comprises 17 residues. The J segment lost 1 base and the V segment lost 5 bases, leaving 10 bases of the junction unmatched. Per the germline V gene, CDR1 is SGHTA and CDR2 is FQGTGA. Filled out from reference TRBV7-3 and TRBJ1-2, the complete variable domain reads GAGVSQTPSNKVTEKGKYVELRCDPISGHTALYWYRQSLGQGPEFLIYFQGTGAADDSGLPNDRFFAVRPEGSVSTLKIQRTERGDSAVYLCASSPSRQGASNYGYTFGSGTRLTVV.

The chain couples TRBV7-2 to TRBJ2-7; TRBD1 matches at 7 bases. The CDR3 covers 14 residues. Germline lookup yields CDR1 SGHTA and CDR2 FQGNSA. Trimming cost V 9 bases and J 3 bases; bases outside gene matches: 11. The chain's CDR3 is CASTPEAGGYEQYF. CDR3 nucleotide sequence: TGTGCCAGTACCCCAGAGGCAGGGGGCTACGAGCAGTACTTC.

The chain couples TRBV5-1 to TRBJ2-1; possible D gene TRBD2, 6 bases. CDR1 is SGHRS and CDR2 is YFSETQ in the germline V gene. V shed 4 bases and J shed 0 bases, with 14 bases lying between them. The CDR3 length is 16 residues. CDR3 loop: CASSPEGTLSYNEQFF. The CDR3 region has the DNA TGCGCCAGCAGCCCGGAGGGGACTCTCTCCTACAATGAGCAGTTCTTC.

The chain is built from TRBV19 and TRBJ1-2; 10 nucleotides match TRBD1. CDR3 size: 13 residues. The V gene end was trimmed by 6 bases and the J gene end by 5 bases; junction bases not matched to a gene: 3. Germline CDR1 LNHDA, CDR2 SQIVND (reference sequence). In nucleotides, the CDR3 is TGTGCCAGTAGCCCGGGACAGGGGTATGGCTACACCTTC. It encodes CASSPGQGYGYTF.

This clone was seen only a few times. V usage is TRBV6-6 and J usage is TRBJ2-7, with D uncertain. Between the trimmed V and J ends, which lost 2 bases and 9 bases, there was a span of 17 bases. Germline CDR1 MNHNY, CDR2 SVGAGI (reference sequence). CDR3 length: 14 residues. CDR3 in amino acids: CASSYPGSYYLQYF. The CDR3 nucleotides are TGTGCCAGCAGTTACCCCGGGTCGTACTACTTGCAGTACTTC.

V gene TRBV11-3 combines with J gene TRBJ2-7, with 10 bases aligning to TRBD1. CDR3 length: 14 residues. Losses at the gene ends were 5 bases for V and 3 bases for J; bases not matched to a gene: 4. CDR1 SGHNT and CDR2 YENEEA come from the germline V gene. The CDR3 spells CASSPGDRGYEQYF. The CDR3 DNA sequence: TGTGCCAGCAGCCCTGGGGACAGGGGCTACGAGCAGTACTTC.

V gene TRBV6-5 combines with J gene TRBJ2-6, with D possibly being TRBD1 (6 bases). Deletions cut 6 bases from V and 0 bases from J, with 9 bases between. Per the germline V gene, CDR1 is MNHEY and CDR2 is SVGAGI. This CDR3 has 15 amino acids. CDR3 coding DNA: TGTGCCAGCAGATCCAGGGGCTCTGGGGCCAACGTCCTGACTTTC. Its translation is CASRSRGSGANVLTF.

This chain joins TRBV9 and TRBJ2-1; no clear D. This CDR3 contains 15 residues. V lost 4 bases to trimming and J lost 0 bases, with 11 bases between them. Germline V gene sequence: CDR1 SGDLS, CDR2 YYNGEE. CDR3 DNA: TGTGCCAGCAGCACTCGCCCAAGCTCCTACAATGAGCAGTTCTTC. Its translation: CASSTRPSSYNEQFF. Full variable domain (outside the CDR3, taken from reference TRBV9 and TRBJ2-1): DSGVTQTPKHLITATGQRVTLRCSPRSGDLSVYWYQQSLDQGLQFLIQYYNGEERAKGNILERFSAQQFPDLHSELNLSSLELGDSALYFCASSTRPSSYNEQFFGPGTRLTVL.

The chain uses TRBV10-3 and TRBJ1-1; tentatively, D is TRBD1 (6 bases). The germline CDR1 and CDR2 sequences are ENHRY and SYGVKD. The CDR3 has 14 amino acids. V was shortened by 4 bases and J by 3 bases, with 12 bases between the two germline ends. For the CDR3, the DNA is TGTGCCATCAGTGGAAAGGGGGGGGACACTGAAGCTTTCTTT. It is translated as CAISGKGGDTEAFF.

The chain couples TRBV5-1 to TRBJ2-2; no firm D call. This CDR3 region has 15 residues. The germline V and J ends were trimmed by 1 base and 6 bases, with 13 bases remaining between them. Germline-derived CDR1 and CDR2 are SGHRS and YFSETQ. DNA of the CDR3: TGCGCCAGCAGCTTGACCGCCTTGTCAGCCGGGGAGCTGTTTTTT. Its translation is CASSLTALSAGELFF.

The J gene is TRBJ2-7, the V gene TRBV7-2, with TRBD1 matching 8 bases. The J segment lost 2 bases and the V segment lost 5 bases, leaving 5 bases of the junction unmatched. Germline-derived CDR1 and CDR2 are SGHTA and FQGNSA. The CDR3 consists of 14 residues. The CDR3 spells CASSRRTGPYEQYF. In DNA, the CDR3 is TGTGCCAGCAGCCGGAGGACAGGGCCCTACGAGCAGTACTTC.

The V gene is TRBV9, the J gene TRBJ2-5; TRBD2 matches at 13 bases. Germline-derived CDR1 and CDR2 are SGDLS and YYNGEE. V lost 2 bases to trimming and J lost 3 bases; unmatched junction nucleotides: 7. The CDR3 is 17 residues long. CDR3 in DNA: TGTGCCAGCAGCGTCGGTTGGACTAGCGGGGGAAAAGAGACCCAGTACTTC. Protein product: CASSVGWTSGGKETQYF.

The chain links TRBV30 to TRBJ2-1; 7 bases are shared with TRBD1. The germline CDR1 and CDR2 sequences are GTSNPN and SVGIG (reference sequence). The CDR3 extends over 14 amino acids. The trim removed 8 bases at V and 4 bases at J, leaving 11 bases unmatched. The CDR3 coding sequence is TGTGCCGGGGGAGCCGGGACAGATTACAATGAGCAGTTCTTC. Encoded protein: CAGGAGTDYNEQFF.

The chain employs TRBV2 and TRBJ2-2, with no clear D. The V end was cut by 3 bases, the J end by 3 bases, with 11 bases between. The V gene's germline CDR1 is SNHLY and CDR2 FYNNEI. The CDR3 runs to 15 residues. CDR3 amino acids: CASSDRLVYTGELFF. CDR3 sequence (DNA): TGTGCCAGCAGTGATAGACTGGTCTACACCGGGGAGCTGTTTTTT. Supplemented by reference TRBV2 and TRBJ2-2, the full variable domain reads EPEVTQTPSHQVTQMGQEVILRCVPISNHLYFYWYRQILGQKVEFLVSFYNNEISEKSEIFDDQFSVERPDGSNFTLKIRSTKLEDSAMYFCASSDRLVYTGELFFGEGSRLTVL.

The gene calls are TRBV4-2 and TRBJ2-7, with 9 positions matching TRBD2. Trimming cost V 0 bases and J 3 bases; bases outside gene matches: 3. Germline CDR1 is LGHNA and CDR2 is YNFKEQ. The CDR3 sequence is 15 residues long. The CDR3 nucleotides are TGTGCCAGCAGCCAAGAAGCGGGAGGATTCTACGAGCAGTACTTC. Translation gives CASSQEAGGFYEQYF.

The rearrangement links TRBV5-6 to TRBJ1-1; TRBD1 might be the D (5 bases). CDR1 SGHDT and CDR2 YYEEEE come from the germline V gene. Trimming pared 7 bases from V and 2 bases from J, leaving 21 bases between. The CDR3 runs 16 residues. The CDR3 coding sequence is TGTGCCAGCGGTTGGAAGGATCAGGGTTTCAACACTGAAGCTTTCTTT. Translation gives CASGWKDQGFNTEAFF.

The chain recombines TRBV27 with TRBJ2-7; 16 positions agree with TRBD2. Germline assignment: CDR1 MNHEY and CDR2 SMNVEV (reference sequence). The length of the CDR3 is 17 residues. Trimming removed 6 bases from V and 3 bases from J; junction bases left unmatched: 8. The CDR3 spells CASRTGTSGRAGYEQYF. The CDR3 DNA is TGTGCCAGCAGAACCGGGACTAGCGGGAGGGCCGGCTACGAGCAGTACTTC.

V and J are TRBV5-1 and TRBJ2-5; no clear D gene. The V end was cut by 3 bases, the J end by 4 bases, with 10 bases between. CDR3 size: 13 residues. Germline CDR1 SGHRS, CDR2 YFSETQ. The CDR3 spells CASSSQSSETQYF. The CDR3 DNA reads TGCGCCAGCAGCTCCCAATCATCAGAGACCCAGTACTTC. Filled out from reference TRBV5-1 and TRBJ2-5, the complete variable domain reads KAGVTQTPRYLIKTRGQQVTLSCSPISGHRSVSWYQQTPGQGLQFLFEYFSETQRNKGNFPGRFSGRQFSNSRSEMNVSTLELGDSALYLCASSSQSSETQYFGPGTRLLVL.

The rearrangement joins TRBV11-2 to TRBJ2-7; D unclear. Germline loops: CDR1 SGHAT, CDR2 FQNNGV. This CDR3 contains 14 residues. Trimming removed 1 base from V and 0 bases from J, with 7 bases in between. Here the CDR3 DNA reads TGTGCCAGCAGCTTAGGACACCTCTCCTACGAGCAGTACTTC. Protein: CASSLGHLSYEQYF.

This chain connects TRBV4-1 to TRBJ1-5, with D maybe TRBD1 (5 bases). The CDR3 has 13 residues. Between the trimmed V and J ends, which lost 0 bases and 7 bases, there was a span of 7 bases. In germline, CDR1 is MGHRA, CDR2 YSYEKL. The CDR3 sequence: CASSQDRGQPQHF. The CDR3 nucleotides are TGCGCCAGCAGCCAAGATAGGGGACAGCCCCAGCATTTT.

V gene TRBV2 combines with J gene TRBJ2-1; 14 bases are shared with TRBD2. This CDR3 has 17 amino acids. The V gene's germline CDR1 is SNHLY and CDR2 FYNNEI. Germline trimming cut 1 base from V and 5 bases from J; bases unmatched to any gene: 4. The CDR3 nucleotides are TGTGCCAGCAGTGAAGATGGGACTAGCGGGGGAGACAATGAGCAGTTCTTC. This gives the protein CASSEDGTSGGDNEQFF.